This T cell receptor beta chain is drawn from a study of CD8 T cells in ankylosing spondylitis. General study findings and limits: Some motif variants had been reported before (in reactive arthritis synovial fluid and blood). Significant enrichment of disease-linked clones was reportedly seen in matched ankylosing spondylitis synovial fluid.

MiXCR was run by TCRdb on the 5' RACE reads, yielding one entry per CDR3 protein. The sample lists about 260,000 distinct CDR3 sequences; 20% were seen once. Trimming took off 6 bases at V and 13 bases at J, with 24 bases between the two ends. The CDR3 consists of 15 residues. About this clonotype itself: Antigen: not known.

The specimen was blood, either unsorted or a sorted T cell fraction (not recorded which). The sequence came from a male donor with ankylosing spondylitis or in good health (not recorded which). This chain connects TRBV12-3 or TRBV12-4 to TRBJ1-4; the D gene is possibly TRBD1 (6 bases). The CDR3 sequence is CASSGDIRTRFRLFF. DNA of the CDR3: TGTGCCAGCAGCGGGGACATAAGGACCCGGTTCAGACTGTTTTTT.